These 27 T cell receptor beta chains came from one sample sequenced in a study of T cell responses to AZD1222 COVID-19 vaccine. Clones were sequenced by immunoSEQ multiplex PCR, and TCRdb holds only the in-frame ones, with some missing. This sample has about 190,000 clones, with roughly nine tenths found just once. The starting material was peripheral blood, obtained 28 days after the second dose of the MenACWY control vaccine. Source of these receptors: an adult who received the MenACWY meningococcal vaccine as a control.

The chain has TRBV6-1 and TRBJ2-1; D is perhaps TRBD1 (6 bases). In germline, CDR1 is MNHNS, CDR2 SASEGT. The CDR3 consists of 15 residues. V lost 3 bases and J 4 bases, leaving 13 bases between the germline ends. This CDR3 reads CASSEGWQGYNEQFF. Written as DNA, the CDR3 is TGTGCCAGCAGTGAGGGTTGGCAGGGGTACAATGAGCAGTTCTTC.

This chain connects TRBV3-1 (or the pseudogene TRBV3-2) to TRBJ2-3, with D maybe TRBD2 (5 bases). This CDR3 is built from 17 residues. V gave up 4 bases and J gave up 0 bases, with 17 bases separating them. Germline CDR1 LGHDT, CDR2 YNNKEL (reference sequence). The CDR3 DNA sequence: TGTGCCAGCAGCCCCCTCCGAGGAGCGGAGAGCACAGATACGCAGTATTTT. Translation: CASSPLRGAESTDTQYF.

CDR3 region: CASSLWGLRGYTF. The CDR3 nucleotides read TGTGCCAGCAGCTTGTGGGGGTTGAGAGGCTACACCTTC. The chain carries TRBV5-6 and TRBJ1-2; D is perhaps TRBD1 (5 bases). The CDR3 contains 13 residues. Germline CDR1 SGHDT, CDR2 YYEEEE. The V end lost 1 base, the J end lost 8 bases, and 12 bases lay between the germline ends.

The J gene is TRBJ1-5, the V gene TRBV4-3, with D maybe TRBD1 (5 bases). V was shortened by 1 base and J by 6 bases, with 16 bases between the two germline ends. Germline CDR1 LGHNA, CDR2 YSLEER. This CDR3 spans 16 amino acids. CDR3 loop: CASSQASGVGGQPQHF. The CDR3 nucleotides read TGCGCCAGCAGCCAAGCTTCGGGGGTCGGGGGTCAGCCCCAGCATTTT.

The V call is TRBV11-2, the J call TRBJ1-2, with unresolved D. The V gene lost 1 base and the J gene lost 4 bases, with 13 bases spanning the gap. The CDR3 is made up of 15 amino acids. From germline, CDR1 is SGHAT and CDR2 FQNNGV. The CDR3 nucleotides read TGTGCCAGCAGCTTAGGTTCTGGGGTTAGCTATGGCTACACCTTC. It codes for CASSLGSGVSYGYTF.

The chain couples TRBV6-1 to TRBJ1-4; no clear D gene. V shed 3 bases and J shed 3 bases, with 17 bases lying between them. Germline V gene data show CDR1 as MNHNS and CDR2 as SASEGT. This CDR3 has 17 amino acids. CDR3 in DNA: TGTGCCAGCAGTGATCCGGACCCGGCGAGGCCTAATGAAAAACTGTTTTTT. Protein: CASSDPDPARPNEKLFF.

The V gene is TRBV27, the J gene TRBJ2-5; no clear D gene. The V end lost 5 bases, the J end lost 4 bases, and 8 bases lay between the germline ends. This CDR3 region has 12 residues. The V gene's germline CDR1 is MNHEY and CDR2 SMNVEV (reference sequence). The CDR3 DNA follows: TGTGCCAGCAGTCCCCTAGGAGAGACCCAGTACTTC. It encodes CASSPLGETQYF.

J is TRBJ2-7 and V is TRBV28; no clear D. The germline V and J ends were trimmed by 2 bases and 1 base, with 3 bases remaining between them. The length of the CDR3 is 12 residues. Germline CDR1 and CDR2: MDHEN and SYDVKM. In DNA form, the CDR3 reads TGTGCCAGCAGTTTAGAGTCCTACGAGCAGTACTTC. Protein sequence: CASSLESYEQYF.

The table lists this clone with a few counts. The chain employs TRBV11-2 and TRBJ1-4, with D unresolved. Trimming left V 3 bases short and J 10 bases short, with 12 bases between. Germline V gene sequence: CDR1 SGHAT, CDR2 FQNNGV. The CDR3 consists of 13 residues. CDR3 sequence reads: CASSLLRRRKLFF. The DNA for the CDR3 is TGTGCCAGCAGCTTGCTGAGGAGAAGAAAACTGTTTTTT.

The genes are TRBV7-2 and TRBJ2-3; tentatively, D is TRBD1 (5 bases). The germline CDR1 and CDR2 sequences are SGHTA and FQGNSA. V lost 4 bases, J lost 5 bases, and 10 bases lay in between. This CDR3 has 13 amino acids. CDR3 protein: CASSSLGVDTQYF. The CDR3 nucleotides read TGTGCCAGCAGCTCCCTAGGGGTAGATACGCAGTATTTT.

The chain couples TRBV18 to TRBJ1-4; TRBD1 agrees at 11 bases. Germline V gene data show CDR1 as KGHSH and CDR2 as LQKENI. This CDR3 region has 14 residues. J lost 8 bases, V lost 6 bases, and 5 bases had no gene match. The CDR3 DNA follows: TGTGCCAGCTCGGCCGGGACAGGGGGAGAAAAACTGTTTTTT. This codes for CASSAGTGGEKLFF.

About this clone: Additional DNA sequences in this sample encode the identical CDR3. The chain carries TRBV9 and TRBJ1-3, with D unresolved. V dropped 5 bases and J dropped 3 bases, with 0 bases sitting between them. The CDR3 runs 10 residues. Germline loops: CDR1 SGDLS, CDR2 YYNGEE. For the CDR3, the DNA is TGTGCCAGCAGTGGAAACACCATATATTTT. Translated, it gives CASSGNTIYF.

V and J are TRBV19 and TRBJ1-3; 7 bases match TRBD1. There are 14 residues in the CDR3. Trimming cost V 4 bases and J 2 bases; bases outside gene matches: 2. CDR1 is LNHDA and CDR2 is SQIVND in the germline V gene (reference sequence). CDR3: CASSTTGAGNTIYF. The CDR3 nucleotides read TGTGCCAGTAGTACCACAGGGGCTGGAAACACCATATATTTT.

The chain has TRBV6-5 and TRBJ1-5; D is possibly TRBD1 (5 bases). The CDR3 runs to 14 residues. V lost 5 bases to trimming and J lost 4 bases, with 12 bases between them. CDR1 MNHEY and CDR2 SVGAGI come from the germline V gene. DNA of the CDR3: TGTGCCAGCAGTAAAAGACAGACTAATCAGCCCCAGCATTTT. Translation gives CASSKRQTNQPQHF.

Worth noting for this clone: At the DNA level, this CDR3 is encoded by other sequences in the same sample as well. CDR3 nucleotide sequence: TGTGCCACCAGCAGAGGAGGGTATGGCTACACCTTC. This translates into CATSRGGYGYTF. The chain has TRBV15 and TRBJ1-2; D not resolved. Trimming removed 1 base at V and 5 bases at J, with 5 bases between. CDR3 size: 12 residues. Germline CDR1 reads LNHNV; CDR2 reads YYDKDF (reference sequence).

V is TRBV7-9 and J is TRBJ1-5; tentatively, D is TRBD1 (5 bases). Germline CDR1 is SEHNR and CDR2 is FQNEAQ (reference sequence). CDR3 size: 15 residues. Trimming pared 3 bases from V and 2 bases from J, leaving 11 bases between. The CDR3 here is CASSFAGNGNQPQHF. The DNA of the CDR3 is TGTGCCAGCAGCTTTGCAGGGAATGGCAATCAGCCCCAGCATTTT.

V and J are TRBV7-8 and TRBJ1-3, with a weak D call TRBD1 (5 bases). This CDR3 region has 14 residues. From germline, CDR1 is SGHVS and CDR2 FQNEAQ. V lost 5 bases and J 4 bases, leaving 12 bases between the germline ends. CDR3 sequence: CASSPGGSGNTIYF. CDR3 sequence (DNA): TGTGCCAGCAGCCCCGGGGGTTCGGGAAACACCATATATTTT.

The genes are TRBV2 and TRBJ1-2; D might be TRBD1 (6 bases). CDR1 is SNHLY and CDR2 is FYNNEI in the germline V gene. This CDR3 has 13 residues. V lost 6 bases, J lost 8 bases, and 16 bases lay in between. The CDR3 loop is CASRTGTPLGYTF. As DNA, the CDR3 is TGTGCCAGCAGGACCGGGACACCTTTAGGCTACACCTTC.

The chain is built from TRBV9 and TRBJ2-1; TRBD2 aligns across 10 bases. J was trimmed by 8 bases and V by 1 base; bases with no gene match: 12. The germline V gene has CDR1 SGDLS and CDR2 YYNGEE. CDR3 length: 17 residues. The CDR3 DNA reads TGTGCCAGCAGCGTAACCCCAGTAGCGGGAGGTAAAGATGAGCAGTTCTTC. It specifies CASSVTPVAGGKDEQFF.

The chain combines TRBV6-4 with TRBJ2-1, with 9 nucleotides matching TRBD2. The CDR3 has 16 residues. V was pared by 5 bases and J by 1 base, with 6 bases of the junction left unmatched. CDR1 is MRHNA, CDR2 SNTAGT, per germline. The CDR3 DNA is TGTGCCAGCAGTTTAGCGGGAGAGGGGTCCTACAATGAGCAGTTCTTC. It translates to CASSLAGEGSYNEQFF.

The CDR3 DNA is TGTGCCAGCACCCCGGGACAGACTAATGAGCAGTTCTTC. Protein: CASTPGQTNEQFF. V and J are TRBV28 and TRBJ2-1; the match to TRBD1 covers 7 bases. V gave up 7 bases and J gave up 7 bases; unmatched junction bases: 7. CDR1 MDHEN and CDR2 SYDVKM come from the germline V gene. This CDR3 is 13 amino acids long.

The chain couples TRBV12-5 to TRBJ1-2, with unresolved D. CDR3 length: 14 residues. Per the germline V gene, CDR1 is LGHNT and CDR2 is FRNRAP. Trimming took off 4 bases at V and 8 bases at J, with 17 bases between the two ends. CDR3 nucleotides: TGTGCTAGTGGTTCCTCCCAGGCTGTCGGCGGCTACACCTTC. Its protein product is CASGSSQAVGGYTF.

This CDR3 reads CATARGGWETQYF. The CDR3 nucleotides read TGTGCCACCGCAAGGGGGGGCTGGGAGACCCAGTACTTC. The rearrangement uses TRBV6-5 and TRBJ2-5; TRBD2 might be the D (7 bases). This CDR3 contains 13 residues. Germline V gene sequence: CDR1 MNHEY, CDR2 SVGAGI. Trimming left V 10 bases short and J 5 bases short, with 17 bases between.

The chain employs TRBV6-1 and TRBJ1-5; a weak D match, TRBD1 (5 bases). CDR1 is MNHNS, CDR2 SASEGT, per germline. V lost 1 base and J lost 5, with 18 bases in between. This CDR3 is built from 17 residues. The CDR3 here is CASSEGQKGSVYQPQHF. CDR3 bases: TGTGCCAGCAGTGAAGGACAGAAGGGTTCCGTTTATCAGCCCCAGCATTTT.

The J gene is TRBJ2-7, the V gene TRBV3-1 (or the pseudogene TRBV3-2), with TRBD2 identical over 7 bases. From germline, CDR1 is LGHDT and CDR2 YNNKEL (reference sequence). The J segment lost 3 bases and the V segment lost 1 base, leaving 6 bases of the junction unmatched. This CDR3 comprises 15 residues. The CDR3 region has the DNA TGTGCCAGCAGCCAAGGTACAGCGGGGATCTACGAGCAGTACTTC. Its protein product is CASSQGTAGIYEQYF.

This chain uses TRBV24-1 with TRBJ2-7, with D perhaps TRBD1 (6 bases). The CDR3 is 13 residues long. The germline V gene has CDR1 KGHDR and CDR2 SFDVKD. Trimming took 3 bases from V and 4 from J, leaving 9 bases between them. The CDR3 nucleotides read TGTGCCACCAGTGATGAACAGGGATACGAGCAGTACTTC. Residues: CATSDEQGYEQYF.

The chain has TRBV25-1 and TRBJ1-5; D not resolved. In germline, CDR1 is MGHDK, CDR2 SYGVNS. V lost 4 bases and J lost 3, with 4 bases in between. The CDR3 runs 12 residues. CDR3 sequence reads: CASSGANQPQHF. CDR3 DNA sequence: TGTGCCAGCAGTGGGGCCAATCAGCCCCAGCATTTT. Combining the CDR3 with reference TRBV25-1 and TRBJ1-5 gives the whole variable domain EADIYQTPRYLVIGTGKKITLECSQTMGHDKMYWYQQDPGMELHLIHYSYGVNSTEKGDLSSESTVSRIRTEHFPLTLESARPSHTSQYLCASSGANQPQHFGDGTRLSIL.